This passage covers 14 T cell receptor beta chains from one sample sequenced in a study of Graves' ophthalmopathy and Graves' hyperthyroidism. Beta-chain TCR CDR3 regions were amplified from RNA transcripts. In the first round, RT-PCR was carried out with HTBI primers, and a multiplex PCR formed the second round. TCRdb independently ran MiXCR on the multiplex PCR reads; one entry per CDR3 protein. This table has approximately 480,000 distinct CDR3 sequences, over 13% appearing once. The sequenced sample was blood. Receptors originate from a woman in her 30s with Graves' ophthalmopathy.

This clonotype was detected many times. The CDR3 here is CASSSHGSLIEQYF. In DNA, the CDR3 is TGTGCCAGCAGTTCACACGGGTCCCTGATTGAGCAGTACTTC. The chain links TRBV28 to TRBJ2-7, with no clear D. This CDR3 has 14 amino acids. Germline lookup yields CDR1 MDHEN and CDR2 SYDVKM. Trimming left V 4 bases short and J 7 bases short, with 17 bases between.

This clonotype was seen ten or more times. This CDR3 is CSAGGVGSNSPLHF. In nucleotides, the CDR3 is TGCAGCGCCGGGGGGGTAGGGAGCAATTCACCCCTCCACTTT. The V gene is TRBV29-1, the J gene TRBJ1-6; D is perhaps TRBD1 (5 bases). Trimming took off 7 bases at V and 7 bases at J, with 17 bases between the two ends. Germline V gives CDR1 SQVTM, CDR2 ANQGSEA. CDR3 length: 14 amino acids.

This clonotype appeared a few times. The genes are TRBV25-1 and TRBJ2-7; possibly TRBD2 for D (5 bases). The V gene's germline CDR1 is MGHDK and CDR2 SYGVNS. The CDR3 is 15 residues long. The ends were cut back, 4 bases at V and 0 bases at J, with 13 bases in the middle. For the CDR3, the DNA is TGTGCCAGCAGTGTCTCTGAGGGATTCTCCTACGAGCAGTACTTC. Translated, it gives CASSVSEGFSYEQYF.

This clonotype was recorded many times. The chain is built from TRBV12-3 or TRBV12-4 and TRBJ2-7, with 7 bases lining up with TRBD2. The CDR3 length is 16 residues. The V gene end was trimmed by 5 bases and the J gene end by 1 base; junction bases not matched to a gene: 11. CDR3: CASSPRYGGISYEQYF. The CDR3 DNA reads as TGTGCCAGCAGTCCCCGGTACGGGGGGATATCCTACGAGCAGTACTTC.

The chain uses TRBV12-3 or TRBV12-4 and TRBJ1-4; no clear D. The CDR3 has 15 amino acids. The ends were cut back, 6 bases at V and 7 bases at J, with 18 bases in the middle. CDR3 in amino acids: CASSATPGRIEKLFF. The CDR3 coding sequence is TGTGCCAGCAGCGCTACGCCCGGGCGGATTGAAAAACTGTTTTTT.

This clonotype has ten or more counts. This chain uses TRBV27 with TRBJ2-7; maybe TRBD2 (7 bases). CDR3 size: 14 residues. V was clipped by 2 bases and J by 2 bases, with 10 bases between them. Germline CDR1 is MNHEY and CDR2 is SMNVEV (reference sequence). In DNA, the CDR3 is TGTGCCAGCAGTTTAGGGGAGGGGGCCTACGAGCAGTACTTC. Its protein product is CASSLGEGAYEQYF.

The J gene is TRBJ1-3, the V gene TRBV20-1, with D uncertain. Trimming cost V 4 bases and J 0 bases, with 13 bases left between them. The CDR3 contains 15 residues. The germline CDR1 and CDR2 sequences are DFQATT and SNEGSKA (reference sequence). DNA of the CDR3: TGCAGTGCTACTTATACAGAACTCTCTGGAAACACCATATATTTT. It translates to CSATYTELSGNTIYF.

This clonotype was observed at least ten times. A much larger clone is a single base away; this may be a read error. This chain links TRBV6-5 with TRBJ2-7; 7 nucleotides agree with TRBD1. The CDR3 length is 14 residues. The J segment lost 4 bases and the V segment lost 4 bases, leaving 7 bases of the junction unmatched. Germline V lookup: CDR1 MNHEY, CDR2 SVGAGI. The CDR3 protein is CASSSGTEPYEQYF. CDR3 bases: TGTGCCAGCAGTTCCGGGACAGAGCCTTACGAGCAGTACTTC.

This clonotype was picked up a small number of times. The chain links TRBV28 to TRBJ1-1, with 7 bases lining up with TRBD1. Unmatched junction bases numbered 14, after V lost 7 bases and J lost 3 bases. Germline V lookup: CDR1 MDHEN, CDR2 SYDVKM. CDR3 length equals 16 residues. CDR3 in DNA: TGTGCCAGCACCCAGGATCAGACAGGGCTCTACACTGAAGCTTTCTTT. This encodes CASTQDQTGLYTEAFF.

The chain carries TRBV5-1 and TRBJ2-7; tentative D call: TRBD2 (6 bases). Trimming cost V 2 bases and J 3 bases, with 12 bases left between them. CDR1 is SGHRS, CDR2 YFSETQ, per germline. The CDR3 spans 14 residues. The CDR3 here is CASSLTGTGYEQYF. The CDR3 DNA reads TGCGCCAGCAGCTTAACCGGGACTGGCTACGAGCAGTACTTC.

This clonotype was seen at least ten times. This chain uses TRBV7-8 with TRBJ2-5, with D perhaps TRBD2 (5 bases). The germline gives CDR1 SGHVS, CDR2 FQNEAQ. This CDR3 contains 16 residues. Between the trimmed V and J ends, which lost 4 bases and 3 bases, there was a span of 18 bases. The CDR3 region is CASSSRSGFGEETQYF. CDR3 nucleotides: TGTGCCAGCAGCTCCCGGAGTGGGTTCGGGGAAGAGACCCAGTACTTC.

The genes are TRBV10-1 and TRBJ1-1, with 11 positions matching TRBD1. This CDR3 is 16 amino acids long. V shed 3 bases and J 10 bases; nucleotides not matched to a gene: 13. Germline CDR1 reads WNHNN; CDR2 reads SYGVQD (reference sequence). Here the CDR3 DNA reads TGCGCCAGCAGTGATCCACGAGGGACAGGGGGAGGTAGAGCTTTCTTT. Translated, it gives CASSDPRGTGGGRAFF.

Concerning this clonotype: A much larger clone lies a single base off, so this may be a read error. The chain's CDR3 is CASSDQMNTESFF. The CDR3 coding sequence is TGCGCCAGCAGCGATCAGATGAACACTGAATCTTTCTTT. The V call is TRBV5-1, the J call TRBJ1-1; D gene uncertain. Germline values: CDR1 SGHRS, CDR2 YFSETQ. The CDR3 totals 13 residues.

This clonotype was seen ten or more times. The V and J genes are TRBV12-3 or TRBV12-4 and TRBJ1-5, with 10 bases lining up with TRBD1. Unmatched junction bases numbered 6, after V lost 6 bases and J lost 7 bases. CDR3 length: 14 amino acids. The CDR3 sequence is CASSRGQGGQPQHF. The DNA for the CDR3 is TGTGCCAGCAGCCGAGGACAGGGGGGACAGCCCCAGCATTTT.